What follows are 28 T cell receptor beta chains derived from one specimen sequenced in a study of T cell responses to AZD1222 COVID-19 vaccine. Using immunoSEQ multiplex PCR, the repertoire was profiled, and TCRdb retains in-frame clones only, with some absent. The profile shows about 150,000 clones, 90% of them singletons. The specimen was peripheral blood, collected 28 days after the second AZD1222 dose. The source of these receptors is an adult who received the AZD1222 COVID-19 vaccine.

The rearrangement joins TRBV7-2 to TRBJ2-5; 7 bases align to TRBD2. V lost 3 bases, J lost 1 base, and 5 bases stayed unmatched. This CDR3 has 15 residues. From germline, CDR1 is SGHTA and CDR2 FQGNSA. The CDR3 reads CASSLGSGAQETQYF. The CDR3 region has the DNA TGTGCCAGCAGCTTGGGGAGCGGGGCCCAAGAGACCCAGTACTTC. The full variable domain, completed using reference TRBV7-2 and TRBJ2-5, is GAGVSQSPSNKVTEKGKDVELRCDPISGHTALYWYRQSLGQGLEFLIYFQGNSAPDKSGLPSDRFSAERTGGSVSTLTIQRTQQEDSAVYLCASSLGSGAQETQYFGPGTRLLVL.

The gene calls are TRBV6-5 and TRBJ2-7, with D tentatively TRBD2 (5 bases). The V gene's germline CDR1 is MNHEY and CDR2 SVGAGI. Trimming took off 0 bases at V and 3 bases at J, with 6 bases between the two ends. This CDR3 has 13 amino acids. As DNA, the CDR3 is TGTGCCAGCAGTTACTCGGGAGTCTACGAGCAGTACTTC. Translated, it gives CASSYSGVYEQYF.

This clone was seen a single time. The rearrangement joins TRBV7-3 to TRBJ2-1; TRBD2 might be the D (5 bases). CDR1 is SGHTA and CDR2 is FQGTGA in the germline V gene. This CDR3 has 15 residues. Trimming cost V 0 bases and J 0 bases, with 6 bases left between them. CDR3 DNA: TGTGCCAGCAGCTTAACGGGGAGCTCCTACAATGAGCAGTTCTTC. Its protein product is CASSLTGSSYNEQFF. The full variable domain, rest sourced from reference TRBV7-3 and TRBJ2-1, is GAGVSQTPSNKVTEKGKYVELRCDPISGHTALYWYRQSLGQGPEFLIYFQGTGAADDSGLPNDRFFAVRPEGSVSTLKIQRTERGDSAVYLCASSLTGSSYNEQFFGPGTRLTVL.

Turning to this clone: This sample also contains other DNA sequences that code for the same CDR3. The CDR3 sequence is CASSPGTASNYGYTF. The DNA of the CDR3 is TGTGCCAGCAGTCCCGGGACAGCGAGTAACTATGGCTACACCTTC. V usage is TRBV7-9 and J usage is TRBJ1-2, with 7 bases fitting TRBD1. Germline CDR1 SEHNR, CDR2 FQNEAQ (reference sequence). This CDR3 contains 15 residues. J was trimmed by 1 base and V by 6 bases; bases with no gene match: 8.

This chain uses TRBV6-5 with TRBJ1-5; D possibly corresponds to TRBD1 (5 bases). Germline V gene sequence: CDR1 MNHEY, CDR2 SVGAGI. This CDR3 region has 12 residues. V was trimmed by 8 bases and J by 4 bases, leaving 9 bases between them. CDR3 amino acids: CASLGGNQPQHF. CDR3 DNA: TGTGCCAGCCTTGGGGGGAATCAGCCCCAGCATTTT.

This chain links TRBV3-1 (or the pseudogene TRBV3-2) with TRBJ2-5, with 7 nucleotides matching TRBD2. The V segment lost 7 bases and the J segment 5 bases; nucleotides outside the gene matches: 7. The CDR3 is 13 residues long. Germline V gene lookup returns CDR1 LGHDT and CDR2 YNNKEL (reference sequence). The CDR3 loop is CASNRLAEETQYF. The CDR3 nucleotides read TGTGCCAGCAACCGACTAGCTGAGGAGACCCAGTACTTC.

The chain joins TRBV4-1 to TRBJ2-7; weak D call: TRBD2 (6 bases). The CDR3 is 18 amino acids. Per the germline V gene, CDR1 is MGHRA and CDR2 is YSYEKL. V dropped 0 bases and J dropped 9 bases, with 27 bases sitting between them. Here the CDR3 DNA reads TGCGCCAGCAGCCAAGAAGTAGAGGGACTCACCGGCCGGGGTGGGCAGTACTTC. This gives the protein CASSQEVEGLTGRGGQYF.

The chain is built from TRBV7-9 and TRBJ2-3, with D possibly called TRBD1 or TRBD2 (5 bases each). This CDR3 has 13 residues. With 8 bases removed from V and 5 bases from J, the gap between germline ends came to 14 bases. CDR1 SEHNR and CDR2 FQNEAQ come from the germline V gene (reference sequence). As DNA, the CDR3 is TGTGCCAGCGTCCGGGGCGGACAAGATACGCAGTATTTT. Encoded protein: CASVRGGQDTQYF. Full variable domain (rest looked up from reference TRBV7-9 and TRBJ2-3): DTGVSQNPRHKITKRGQNVTFRCDPISEHNRLYWYRQTLGQGPEFLTYFQNEAQLEKSRLLSDRFSAERPKGSFSTLEIQRTEQGDSAMYLCASVRGGQDTQYFGPGTRLTVL.

This sequence joins TRBV2 and TRBJ1-1; D remains ambiguous. The CDR3 has 14 residues. The germline V and J ends were trimmed by 6 bases and 3 bases, with 14 bases remaining between them. The germline gives CDR1 SNHLY, CDR2 FYNNEI. CDR3 in amino acids: CASRTAGRDTEAFF. The DNA for the CDR3 is TGTGCCAGCAGGACGGCGGGGAGGGACACTGAAGCTTTCTTT. The full variable domain, with the rest looked up from reference TRBV2 and TRBJ1-1, is EPEVTQTPSHQVTQMGQEVILRCVPISNHLYFYWYRQILGQKVEFLVSFYNNEISEKSEIFDDQFSVERPDGSNFTLKIRSTKLEDSAMYFCASRTAGRDTEAFFGQGTRLTVV.

The chain employs TRBV12-3 or TRBV12-4 and TRBJ1-1; D is unresolved. V was pared by 7 bases and J by 0 bases, with 6 bases between. The CDR3 has 12 residues. The CDR3 sequence is CASTYMNTEAFF. The CDR3 DNA reads TGTGCCAGCACCTACATGAACACTGAAGCTTTCTTT.

The V gene is TRBV7-9, the J gene TRBJ1-1; no clear D. This CDR3 comprises 14 residues. V lost 5 bases, J lost 4 bases, and 14 bases lay in between. Germline V lookup: CDR1 SEHNR, CDR2 FQNEAQ (reference sequence). The CDR3 DNA reads TGTGCCAGCAGCGGAATCGGACGGGTCACTGAAGCTTTCTTT. It specifies CASSGIGRVTEAFF.

The rearrangement joins TRBV14 to TRBJ2-2; unclear D gene. The CDR3 has 13 residues. The V end lost 0 bases, the J end lost 13 bases, and 12 bases lay between the germline ends. Germline V gene sequence: CDR1 SGHDN, CDR2 FVKESK. CDR3 DNA sequence: TGTGCCAGCAGCCAAGACCGCGTTGGCGCGCTGTTTTTT. Its translation is CASSQDRVGALFF.

The V gene is TRBV28, the J gene TRBJ2-2; TRBD2 matches 12 bases. The CDR3 runs 18 residues. V shed 8 bases and J 5 bases; nucleotides not matched to a gene: 15. Germline V gives CDR1 MDHEN, CDR2 SYDVKM. Here the CDR3 reads CASSPAASGRARTGELFF. In DNA, the CDR3 is TGTGCCAGCTCCCCGGCGGCTAGCGGGAGGGCCAGGACCGGGGAGCTGTTTTTT.

This chain links TRBV5-4 with TRBJ2-1; no clear D gene. CDR3 length equals 13 residues. CDR1 SGHNT and CDR2 YYREEE come from the germline V gene (reference sequence). V gave up 2 bases and J gave up 4 bases, with 7 bases separating them. For the CDR3, the DNA is TGTGCCAGCAGCTTCGCTACTTACAATGAGCAGTTCTTC. Its protein is CASSFATYNEQFF.

The chain is built from TRBV7-8 and TRBJ1-2, with TRBD1 identical over 7 bases. V trimming: 2 bases; J trimming: 8 bases; junction bases outside the gene matches: 5. The CDR3 extends over 13 amino acids. Germline V gene lookup returns CDR1 SGHVS and CDR2 FQNEAQ. The CDR3 DNA sequence: TGTGCCAGCAGCTTAACTACAGGGGTCGGCTACACCTTC. This sequence encodes CASSLTTGVGYTF.

The CDR3 here is CSVLAYEQYF. For the CDR3, the DNA is TGCAGCGTTTTAGCCTACGAGCAGTACTTC. The chain carries TRBV29-1 and TRBJ2-7; D not certain. There are 10 residues in the CDR3. The germline V and J ends were trimmed by 5 bases and 2 bases, with 4 bases remaining between them. Germline assignment: CDR1 SQVTM and CDR2 ANQGSEA.

This clone is a singleton in its sample. The V and J genes are TRBV30 and TRBJ1-1; weak D call: TRBD1 (5 bases). Germline V gene data show CDR1 as GTSNPN and CDR2 as SVGIG (reference sequence). V was shortened by 1 base and J by 0 bases, with 6 bases between the two germline ends. The CDR3 consists of 13 residues. The CDR3 protein is CAWSGQMNTEAFF. CDR3 sequence (DNA): TGTGCCTGGAGTGGACAGATGAACACTGAAGCTTTCTTT.

The chain joins TRBV12-3 or TRBV12-4 to TRBJ1-2; D gene unclear. Deletions cut 6 bases from V and 2 bases from J, with 10 bases between. The CDR3 covers 13 residues. The CDR3 bases are TGTGCCAGCAGGGCCCAGGTAAACTATGGCTACACCTTC. It encodes CASRAQVNYGYTF.

This clone was observed once. This sequence joins TRBV2 and TRBJ1-2, with 7 bases aligning to TRBD1. The CDR3 is made up of 13 amino acids. Germline V gene data show CDR1 as SNHLY and CDR2 as FYNNEI. Trimming cost V 9 bases and J 5 bases; bases outside gene matches: 9. The CDR3 spells CASDRALGYGYTF. CDR3 nucleotides: TGTGCCAGTGACAGGGCGTTAGGATATGGCTACACCTTC.

This clone showed up just once. The genes are TRBV27 and TRBJ2-3, with TRBD2 matching 8 bases. Looked up from germline, CDR1 is MNHEY and CDR2 is SMNVEV (reference sequence). The trim removed 3 bases at V and 4 bases at J, leaving 6 bases unmatched. The CDR3 loop spans 15 amino acids. Written as DNA, the CDR3 is TGTGCCAGCAGTTTTGGGGGACTAGACCCAGATACGCAGTATTTT. It yields the protein CASSFGGLDPDTQYF.

Of note for this clone: The junction departs from germline at one end; a sequencing error may be responsible. The J gene is TRBJ1-1, the V gene TRBV18; tentatively, D is TRBD1 (5 bases). Germline V lookup: CDR1 KGHSH, CDR2 LQKENI. The CDR3 has 15 amino acids. The CDR3 is CASSPTGSGNAEAFF. The CDR3 DNA reads as TGTGCCAGCTCACCCACGGGGTCAGGGAACGCTGAAGCTTTCTTT.

This chain connects TRBV27 to TRBJ1-1; D might be TRBD1 (5 bases). V lost 1 base, J lost 5 bases, and 23 bases lay in between. Germline values: CDR1 MNHEY, CDR2 SMNVEV (reference sequence). The CDR3 runs to 18 residues. CDR3 bases: TGTGCCAGCAGTTTATTCCGACCGGGGATATCAGGGATGACTGAAGCTTTCTTT. Amino acids: CASSLFRPGISGMTEAFF.

The DNA for the CDR3 is TGTGCCAGCACCCTTGGTGTAGCGGGGGGAGGCGCAGATACGCAGTATTTT. Protein sequence: CASTLGVAGGGADTQYF. The genes are TRBV5-4 and TRBJ2-3; TRBD2 agrees at 10 bases. The V gene's germline CDR1 is SGHNT and CDR2 YYREEE (reference sequence). Trimming removed 6 bases from V and 4 bases from J; junction bases left unmatched: 14. CDR3 length: 17 residues.

V is TRBV19 and J is TRBJ2-7, with 12 positions matching TRBD2. The CDR3 totals 18 residues. Germline CDR1 and CDR2: LNHDA and SQIVND (reference sequence). Trimming removed 9 bases from V and 4 bases from J; junction bases left unmatched: 19. The CDR3 DNA reads as TGTGCCAGATTTGTGATAACCCGGGGGGGACTAGCGGGTTACGAGCAGTACTTC. It translates to CARFVITRGGLAGYEQYF.

This clone showed up just a few times. The rearrangement joins TRBV7-6 to TRBJ1-1, with unresolved D. Germline V gene lookup returns CDR1 SGHVS and CDR2 FNYEAQ. CDR3 length: 15 amino acids. Trimming left V 5 bases short and J 6 bases short, with 19 bases between. The CDR3 DNA is TGTGCCAGCAGCCCTAGCGTCGGAGGGTACGCTGAAGCTTTCTTT. Amino acid sequence: CASSPSVGGYAEAFF. Looking up the rest from reference TRBV7-6 and TRBJ1-1 gives the full variable domain: GAGVSQSPRYKVTKRGQDVALRCDPISGHVSLYWYRQALGQGPEFLTYFNYEAQQDKSGLPNDRFSAERPEGSISTLTIQRTEQRDSAMYRCASSPSVGGYAEAFFGQGTRLTVV.

The chain links TRBV9 to TRBJ2-1; D unclear. The V gene's germline CDR1 is SGDLS and CDR2 YYNGEE. Trimming removed 4 bases at V and 4 bases at J, with 3 bases between. The CDR3 covers 11 residues. The CDR3 DNA reads TGTGCCAGCAGCCAGTACAATGAGCAGTTCTTC. Translating gives CASSQYNEQFF. Supplemented by reference TRBV9 and TRBJ2-1, the full variable domain reads DSGVTQTPKHLITATGQRVTLRCSPRSGDLSVYWYQQSLDQGLQFLIQYYNGEERAKGNILERFSAQQFPDLHSELNLSSLELGDSALYFCASSQYNEQFFGPGTRLTVL.

The rearrangement joins TRBV10-2 to TRBJ2-1, with 7 bases matching TRBD2. CDR1 and CDR2 from the germline V gene are WSHSY and SAAADI. CDR3 length equals 15 residues. With V trimmed by 6 bases and J by 5 bases, 10 bases remained unmatched. CDR3 DNA: TGCGCCAGCAGCGAATGGCTAGCGGCTAACAATGAGCAGTTCTTC. Amino acids: CASSEWLAANNEQFF.

V gene TRBV2 combines with J gene TRBJ2-7; D might be TRBD2 (6 bases). Trimming removed 1 base at V and 4 bases at J, with 11 bases between. Germline V gene lookup returns CDR1 SNHLY and CDR2 FYNNEI. There are 14 residues in the CDR3. The chain's CDR3 is CASSEGRGGYEQYF. CDR3 sequence (DNA): TGTGCCAGCAGTGAAGGGAGGGGCGGGTACGAGCAGTACTTC.